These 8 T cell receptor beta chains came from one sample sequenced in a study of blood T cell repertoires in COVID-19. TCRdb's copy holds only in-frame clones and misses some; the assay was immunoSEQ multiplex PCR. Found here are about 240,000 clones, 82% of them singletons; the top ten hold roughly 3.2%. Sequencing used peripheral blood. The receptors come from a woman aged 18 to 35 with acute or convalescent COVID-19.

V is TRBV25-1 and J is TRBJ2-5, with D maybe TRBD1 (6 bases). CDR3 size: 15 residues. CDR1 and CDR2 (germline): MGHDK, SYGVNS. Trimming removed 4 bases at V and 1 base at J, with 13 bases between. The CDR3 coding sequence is TGTGCCAGCAGTGGGGGACACTTTAGCCAAGAGACCCAGTACTTC. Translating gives CASSGGHFSQETQYF.

DNA of the CDR3: TGTGCCAGCAGCCCCGTTGGCAGGGGGCGTGTAGATACGCAGTATTTT. Translating gives CASSPVGRGRVDTQYF. This chain connects TRBV28 to TRBJ2-3; 8 nucleotides line up with TRBD1. Trimming removed 6 bases from V and 5 bases from J; junction bases left unmatched: 13. Germline CDR1 is MDHEN and CDR2 is SYDVKM. This CDR3 is 16 amino acids long. The full variable domain, its missing parts supplied by reference TRBV28 and TRBJ2-3, is DVKVTQSSRYLVKRTGEKVFLECVQDMDHENMFWYRQDPGLGLRLIYFSYDVKMKEKGDIPEGYSVSREKKERFSLILESASTNQTSMYLCASSPVGRGRVDTQYFGPGTRLTVL.

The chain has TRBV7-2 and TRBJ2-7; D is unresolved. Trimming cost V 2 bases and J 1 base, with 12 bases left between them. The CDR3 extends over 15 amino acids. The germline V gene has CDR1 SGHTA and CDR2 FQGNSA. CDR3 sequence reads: CASSLYVTGSYEQYF. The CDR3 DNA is TGTGCCAGCAGCTTATACGTGACGGGTTCCTACGAGCAGTACTTC. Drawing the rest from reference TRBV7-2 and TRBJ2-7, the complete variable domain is GAGVSQSPSNKVTEKGKDVELRCDPISGHTALYWYRQSLGQGLEFLIYFQGNSAPDKSGLPSDRFSAERTGGSVSTLTIQRTQQEDSAVYLCASSLYVTGSYEQYFGPGTRLTVT.

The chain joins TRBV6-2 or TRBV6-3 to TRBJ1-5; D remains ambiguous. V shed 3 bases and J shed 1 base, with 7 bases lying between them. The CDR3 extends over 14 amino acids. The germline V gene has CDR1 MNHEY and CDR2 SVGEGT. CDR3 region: CASSYIGSNQPQHF. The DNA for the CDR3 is TGTGCCAGCAGTTATATCGGGAGCAATCAGCCCCAGCATTTT.

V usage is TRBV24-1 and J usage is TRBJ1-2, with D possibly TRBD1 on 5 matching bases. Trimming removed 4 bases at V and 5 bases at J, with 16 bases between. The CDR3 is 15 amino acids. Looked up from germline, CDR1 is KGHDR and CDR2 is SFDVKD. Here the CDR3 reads CATSDARTSNYGYTF. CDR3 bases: TGTGCCACCAGTGACGCTCGGACAAGCAATTATGGCTACACCTTC.

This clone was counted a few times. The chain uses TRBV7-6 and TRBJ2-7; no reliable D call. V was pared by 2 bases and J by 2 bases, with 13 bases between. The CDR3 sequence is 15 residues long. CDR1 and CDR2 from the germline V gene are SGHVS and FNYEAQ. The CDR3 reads CASSLSDSRPYEQYF. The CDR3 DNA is TGTGCCAGCAGCTTATCCGACTCCCGGCCCTACGAGCAGTACTTC.

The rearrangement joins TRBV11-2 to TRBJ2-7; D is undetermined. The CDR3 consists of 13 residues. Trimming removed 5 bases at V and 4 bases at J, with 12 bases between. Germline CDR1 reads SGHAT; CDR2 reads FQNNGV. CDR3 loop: CASSPQTGYEQYF. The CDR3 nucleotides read TGTGCCAGCAGCCCGCAGACTGGATACGAGCAGTACTTC. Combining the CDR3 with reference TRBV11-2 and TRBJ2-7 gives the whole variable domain EAGVAQSPRYKIIEKRQSVAFWCNPISGHATLYWYQQILGQGPKLLIQFQNNGVVDDSQLPKDRFSAERLKGVDSTLKIQPAKLEDSAVYLCASSPQTGYEQYFGPGTRLTVT.

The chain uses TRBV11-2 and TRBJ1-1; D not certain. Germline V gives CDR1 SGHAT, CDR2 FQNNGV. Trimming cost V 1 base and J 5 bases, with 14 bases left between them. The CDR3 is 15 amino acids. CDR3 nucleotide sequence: TGTGCCAGCAGCTTAGTTGGCGGGGTCGGGACTGAAGCTTTCTTT. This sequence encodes CASSLVGGVGTEAFF.